This T cell receptor beta chain was captured in a study of siplizumab effects on memory and regulatory T cells. The data were produced by immunoSEQ multiplex PCR, yet TCRdb's version contains in-frame clones alone and is incomplete. The data hold 90,000 to 140,000 clones, with 90% to 95% observed a single time. Whole-study results and caveats: It seemed that naive T cells were more diverse than memory cells and were major contributors to the alloresponse.

Germline CDR1 SGHNT, CDR2 YENEEA. The ends lost 0 bases at V and 1 base at J; junction bases unmatched: 5. The CDR3 is made up of 17 amino acids. Worth noting for this clone: Antigen specificity is unknown.

The TCR sequence derives from a human donor in good health. The V and J genes are TRBV11-3 and TRBJ1-2; 10 bases align to TRBD1. Specimen: CD4+ T cells sorted from blood. Here the CDR3 DNA reads TGTGCCAGCAGCTTAGATCTGGGACAGGGGAATAACTATGGCTACACCTTC. This sequence encodes CASSLDLGQGNNYGYTF.